This is a list of T cell receptor beta chains from one sample in a study of molecular identifiers for immune sequencing clone quantification. A single record per CDR3 protein comes from TCRdb applying MiXCR to the PCR reads. The sample yields under 600,000 distinct CDR3 sequences, 20% to 25% seen once. The sample comprised naive CD8+ T cells from blood, with Jurkat cell RNA spiked in. The source is a human donor in good health. Some libraries in this study had Jurkat cell RNA spiked in. Both conserved end residues are part of each CDR3. Fields, in order: J gene, V gene, CDR3 protein.

>TRBJ1-1|TRBV6-5
CASSDPLRTGETEAFF
>TRBJ1-2|TRBV7-2
CASSFQPGPNYGYTF
>TRBJ2-1|TRBV29-1
CSVGSMTSYNEQFF
>TRBJ2-3|TRBV10-3
CAISESGGVNTQYF
>TRBJ1-2|TRBV4-3
CASSQDAGDTGGYTF
>TRBJ1-2|TRBV18
CASSPWGSGYGYTF
>TRBJ2-7|TRBV5-1
CASSLARAYEQYF
>TRBJ2-3|TRBV27
CASRPLLAELTDTQYF
>TRBJ2-7|TRBV13
CASSLGLTGGLGEQYF
>TRBJ2-1|TRBV14
CASSQDYPTGQFF
>TRBJ2-5|TRBV9
CASSVGFTEQETQYF
>TRBJ1-1|TRBV3-1
CASSQEGGPGTGGLEAFF
>TRBJ2-1|TRBV5-8
CASSPRDRGFF
>TRBJ2-3|TRBV7-9
CASSSTGGVRIDTQYF
>TRBJ1-1|TRBV25-1
CASAPDRGNTEAFF
>TRBJ1-1|TRBV10-2
CASSELGVTEAFF
>TRBJ2-3|TRBV3-1
CASSQALGPADTDAQYF
>TRBJ2-5|TRBV3-1
CASSHTPRVEETQYF
>TRBJ2-7|TRBV12-3/TRBV12-4
CASSLERGFYYEQYF
>TRBJ1-1|TRBV20-1
CSARKGQINTEAFF
>TRBJ2-5|TRBV6-2/TRBV6-3
CASNSYGGRGETQYF
>TRBJ2-7|TRBV6-2/TRBV6-3
CASSYSKSDRTEPYDSYEQYF
>TRBJ2-7|TRBV19
CASSDPTGTRETSGQQYF